This TCR beta chain was found in a study of T cell responses to AZD1222 COVID-19 vaccine. Study-wide results and limits: Spike was spanned by vaccine-associated CD4 TCRs, which were dominant at 160-218 and 743-854.

A single count supports this clone. What it recognizes is unknown. Repertoires were generated with immunoSEQ multiplex PCR, while TCRdb's copy carries only in-frame clones and drops some. The sample contains about 130,000 clones, 92% of which appear only once. Specimen: peripheral blood, collected on day 0 of AZD1222 vaccination. The clonotype was recovered from an adult in good health.

CDR3 DNA: TGTGCCACCAGCAGACGGCCTAGAACAGTATCCTACGAGCAGTACTTC. Translation gives CATSRRPRTVSYEQYF. The chain uses TRBV15 and TRBJ2-7; D is ambiguous. The V end was cut by 2 bases, the J end by 1 base, with 15 bases between. The germline CDR1 and CDR2 sequences are LNHNV and YYDKDF (reference sequence). The CDR3 loop spans 16 amino acids.